This T cell receptor beta chain was sequenced in a study of shared clonotypes between healthy human individuals. Study-level findings and limits: Limitation of the genetic and exposure-history diversity represented came from the few donors.

On this clone itself: Its antigen is still unknown.

TCRdb's table, derived via immunoSEQ multiplex PCR, lists solely in-frame clones and lacks some. The sample has around 2.5 million clones; 90% to 95% are singletons. The specimen sequenced was naive CD4+ T cells from PBMCs. Documented subset: CD45RA+ positively selected. This sequence originates from a young man in good health. Some clones in this sample may be carry-over from other donors' samples.

CDR3 loop: CATSRAPDSPYEQYF. The CDR3 nucleotides are TGTGCCACCAGCAGAGCTCCGGACAGTCCCTACGAGCAGTACTTC. V gene TRBV15 combines with J gene TRBJ2-7, with D possibly matching TRBD1 (6 bases). The CDR3 extends over 15 amino acids. From germline, CDR1 is LNHNV and CDR2 YYDKDF (reference sequence). The ends were cut back, 1 base at V and 2 bases at J, with 12 bases in the middle.